The entry below describes one T cell receptor (beta chain). This clone was counted once. The antigen it binds to is not known. No clone much larger than this one lies a single base away; base qualities are absent. This specimen belongs to a study of siplizumab effects on memory and regulatory T cells (dated by TCRdb to about 2019). Turning to the overall study: The study looked at the effect of siplizumab, an anti-CD2 antibody, on alloreactive T-cell subsets in allogeneic mixed lymphocyte reactions made from human PBMCs. What the work shows at the level of the full study, not this receptor alone: Siplizumab significantly lowered the cumulative frequency of alloreactive sequences that could be traced to unstimulated CD4+ memory T cells. Sequences below about 10^-5 frequency were poorly captured, so only a minor fraction of alloreactive clones could be mapped to unstimulated subsets. Among mappable alloreactive CD4+ clones, an average Treg-derived fraction of 68.8% was observed with siplizumab, compared with less than 35% in control reactions. Whether proliferating Tregs from siplizumab cultures were suppressive was not functionally confirmed. Greater diversity appeared to be present in unstimulated naive T cells than in memory T cells, and a substantial contribution to the alloresponse seemed to be made by naive cells. A naive or memory phenotype could not be assigned to roughly 75-96% of proliferating CD4+ or CD8+ clones.

The receptor library was made with the immunoSEQ multiplex PCR assay. Roughly 10^5 TCR templates per sample were assayed on the deep sequencing platform. Genomic DNA extracted from sorted T cells was used for TCRbeta CDR3 sequencing. In the original analysis: Clonal analysis of TCRbeta CDR3 data was done in the R programming language. Alloreactive CD4+ and CD8+ clones were identified by comparing unstimulated samples to CFSE-low samples taken after the reaction. Alloreactive CD4+ clones were assigned to regulatory or non-regulatory origin by matching sequences to sorted unstimulated Treg and non-Treg repertoires. TCRdb took this table from immuneACCESS and kept in-frame rearrangements with V and J called. Such tables lack part of the clones; where checked against another copy, unresolved V genes explain under half of the gap, and the rest is unexplained. V and J calls and clone size are copied from that table; D and trimming were computed from the DNA. This sample holds roughly 100,000 clones; under 95% were observed only once. The ten largest clones take up 0.32% of the sample.

At the junction V is shortened by 4 bases and J by 1 base, with 8 bases in between. The CDR3, cysteine through phenylalanine, is 14 amino acids long. The read is trimmed to its CDR3 DNA, 42 bases read in frame from base 1. In the germline V gene, CDR1 corresponds to MGHRA and CDR2 to YSYEKL. Sorted unstimulated T cells and proliferating T cells recovered from mixed lymphocyte reactions were subjected to TCRbeta CDR3 sequencing. Fresh whole blood from about ten HLA-typed healthy donors served as the source for isolating PBMCs. The sequence links TRBV4-1 to TRBJ1-5, with the D segment identity uncertain. Sequencing input: CD4+ T cells sorted from blood. This receptor was taken from a human donor in good health. The DNA is TGCGCCAGCAGCCGAAGGTTAAGCAATCAGCCCCAGCATTTT. Translated, it gives CASSRRLSNQPQHF.